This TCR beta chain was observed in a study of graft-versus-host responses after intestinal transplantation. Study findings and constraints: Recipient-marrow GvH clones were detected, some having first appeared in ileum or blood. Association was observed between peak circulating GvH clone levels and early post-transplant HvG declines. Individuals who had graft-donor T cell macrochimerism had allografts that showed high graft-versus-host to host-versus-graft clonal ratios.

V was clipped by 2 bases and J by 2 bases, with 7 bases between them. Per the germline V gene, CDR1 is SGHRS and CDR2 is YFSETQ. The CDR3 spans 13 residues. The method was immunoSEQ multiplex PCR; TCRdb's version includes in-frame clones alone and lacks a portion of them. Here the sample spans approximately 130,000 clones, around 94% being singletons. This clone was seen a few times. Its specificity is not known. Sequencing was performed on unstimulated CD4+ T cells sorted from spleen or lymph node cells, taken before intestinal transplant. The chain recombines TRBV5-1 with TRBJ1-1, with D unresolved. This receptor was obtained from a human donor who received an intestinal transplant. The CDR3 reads CASSLYSNTEAFF. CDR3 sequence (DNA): TGCGCCAGCAGCTTATACAGCAACACTGAAGCTTTCTTT.